This entry lists 26 T cell receptor beta chains sequenced from one sample in a study of shared clonotypes between healthy human individuals. Assay used: immunoSEQ multiplex PCR; TCRdb lists only in-frame clones, some missing. The sample consists of a few million clones, about 92% of them appearing once. Sample: naive CD4+ T cells from PBMCs. Regarding subset: CD45RA+ positively selected. Receptors were obtained from a man younger than 35 in good health. Some clones in this sample may be carry-over from other donors' samples.

This chain connects TRBV28 to TRBJ2-1; 12 nucleotides agree with TRBD2. The CDR3 is made up of 15 amino acids. Germline V gene data show CDR1 as MDHEN and CDR2 as SYDVKM. The J segment lost 8 bases and the V segment lost 5 bases, leaving 7 bases of the junction unmatched. CDR3 DNA sequence: TGTGCCAGCAGTCCAGCTAGCGGGAGGGCCGATGAGCAGTTCTTC. It translates to CASSPASGRADEQFF. The full variable domain, completed using reference TRBV28 and TRBJ2-1, is DVKVTQSSRYLVKRTGEKVFLECVQDMDHENMFWYRQDPGLGLRLIYFSYDVKMKEKGDIPEGYSVSREKKERFSLILESASTNQTSMYLCASSPASGRADEQFFGPGTRLTVL.

This chain uses TRBV14 with TRBJ2-2, with a tentative D call TRBD2 (6 bases). V dropped 0 bases and J dropped 4 bases, with 9 bases sitting between them. CDR3 length: 15 residues. CDR1 is SGHDN and CDR2 is FVKESK in the germline V gene. The CDR3 DNA reads TGTGCCAGCAGCCAAGAATCGGGGGTCACCGGGGAGCTGTTTTTT. Protein: CASSQESGVTGELFF.

J is TRBJ2-5 and V is TRBV27; D gene ambiguous. The germline CDR1 and CDR2 sequences are MNHEY and SMNVEV (reference sequence). The V gene lost 2 bases and the J gene lost 1 base, with 14 bases spanning the gap. The CDR3 sequence is 16 residues long. Written as DNA, the CDR3 is TGTGCCAGCAGTTTACTGGGCAAGAGTTTCCAAGAGACCCAGTACTTC. This encodes CASSLLGKSFQETQYF.

Comment on this clone: The sample has other DNA sequences that encode this CDR3 too. The chain couples TRBV19 to TRBJ1-5; 7 bases map to TRBD1. Germline V lookup: CDR1 LNHDA, CDR2 SQIVND (reference sequence). V shed 4 bases, J shed 1 base, and the junction held 1 base outside the gene matches. This CDR3 is 14 amino acids long. The CDR3 region has the DNA TGTGCCAGTAGTACGACAGGGAGCAATCAGCCCCAGCATTTT. As protein: CASSTTGSNQPQHF. Filled out from reference TRBV19 and TRBJ1-5, the complete variable domain reads DGGITQSPKYLFRKEGQNVTLSCEQNLNHDAMYWYRQDPGQGLRLIYYSQIVNDFQKGDIAEGYSVSREKKESFPLTVTSAQKNPTAFYLCASSTTGSNQPQHFGDGTRLSIL.

This clone appeared a few times. The rearrangement links TRBV12-5 to TRBJ1-1, with D uncertain. This CDR3 has 13 residues. Trimming removed 5 bases at V and 3 bases at J, with 10 bases between. Looked up from germline, CDR1 is LGHNT and CDR2 is FRNRAP. In DNA, the CDR3 is TGTGCTAGTGGTCCGGAGGTGGACACTGAAGCTTTCTTT. Translating gives CASGPEVDTEAFF. Full variable domain (missing parts from reference TRBV12-5 and TRBJ1-1): DARVTQTPRHKVTEMGQEVTMRCQPILGHNTVFWYRQTMMQGLELLAYFRNRAPLDDSGMPKDRFSAEMPDATLATLKIQPSEPRDSAVYFCASGPEVDTEAFFGQGTRLTVV.

This chain joins TRBV11-2 and TRBJ2-6, with D hard to call. The CDR3 loop spans 17 amino acids. The V and J ends lost 0 bases and 0 bases respectively, with 9 bases between them. Looked up from germline, CDR1 is SGHAT and CDR2 is FQNNGV. The CDR3 region has the DNA TGTGCCAGCAGCTTAGAGGTTTGGGGCTCTGGGGCCAACGTCCTGACTTTC. This gives the protein CASSLEVWGSGANVLTF.

The chain joins TRBV7-2 to TRBJ2-5, with 12 bases identical to TRBD2. The CDR3 totals 15 residues. In germline, CDR1 is SGHTA, CDR2 FQGNSA. The V segment lost 5 bases and the J segment 5 bases; nucleotides outside the gene matches: 6. The CDR3 DNA is TGTGCCAGCAGCCCTCTAGCGGGAGGGATTGAGACCCAGTACTTC. This encodes CASSPLAGGIETQYF.

The V gene is TRBV28, the J gene TRBJ1-4; the D gene is possibly TRBD1 (6 bases). V was cut by 6 bases and J by 5 bases, with 19 bases left in between. This CDR3 has 16 amino acids. Per germline, CDR1 MDHEN and CDR2 SYDVKM. CDR3 region: CASSRPQGTPNEKLFF. The CDR3 coding sequence is TGTGCCAGCAGCCGACCTCAGGGGACTCCGAATGAAAAACTGTTTTTT. The complete variable domain, with remaining parts taken from reference TRBV28 and TRBJ1-4, reads DVKVTQSSRYLVKRTGEKVFLECVQDMDHENMFWYRQDPGLGLRLIYFSYDVKMKEKGDIPEGYSVSREKKERFSLILESASTNQTSMYLCASSRPQGTPNEKLFFGSGTQLSVL.

The rearrangement links TRBV7-7 to TRBJ1-1; D remains unclear. Per germline, CDR1 SSHAT and CDR2 FNYEAQ (reference sequence). V lost 3 bases and J 4 bases, leaving 9 bases between the germline ends. This CDR3 contains 13 residues. The DNA of the CDR3 is TGTGCCAGCAGCTTTTTTCTAGGCACTGAAGCTTTCTTT. It codes for CASSFFLGTEAFF. The full variable domain, completed using reference TRBV7-7 and TRBJ1-1, is GAGVSQSPRYKVTKRGQDVTLRCDPISSHATLYWYQQALGQGPEFLTYFNYEAQPDKSGLPSDRFSAERPEGSISTLTIQRTEQRDSAMYRCASSFFLGTEAFFGQGTRLTVV.

CDR3 DNA: TGCGCCAGCAGCTTAGCCGGCGGGACGGGGACTGAAGCTTTCTTT. Translated: CASSLAGGTGTEAFF. J is TRBJ1-1 and V is TRBV5-1; perhaps TRBD1 as D (5 bases). Between the trimmed V and J ends, which lost 2 bases and 5 bases, there was a span of 16 bases. Germline values: CDR1 SGHRS, CDR2 YFSETQ. CDR3 length equals 15 residues.

This clone was picked up one time. The chain couples TRBV5-1 to TRBJ2-7; 12 bases align to TRBD2. Germline V lookup: CDR1 SGHRS, CDR2 YFSETQ. The length of the CDR3 is 17 residues. Germline trimming cut 4 bases from V and 5 bases from J; bases unmatched to any gene: 13. The CDR3, as DNA: TGCGCCAGCAGCCCGAGCGCACTAGCGGGAGGTCGGAACGAGCAGTACTTC. Its translation is CASSPSALAGGRNEQYF.

This clone has just one count. This sequence joins TRBV28 and TRBJ2-4, with no clear D. The germline CDR1 and CDR2 sequences are MDHEN and SYDVKM. V was shortened by 2 bases and J by 0 bases, with 5 bases between the two germline ends. The CDR3 contains 14 residues. The DNA for the CDR3 is TGTGCCAGCAGTTTAGAGCTAGCCAAAAACATTCAGTACTTC. Protein: CASSLELAKNIQYF.

V usage is TRBV11-2 and J usage is TRBJ1-1, with D perhaps TRBD1 (6 bases). This CDR3 is 14 amino acids long. Germline CDR1 is SGHAT and CDR2 is FQNNGV. V shed 6 bases and J shed 5 bases, with 16 bases lying between them. CDR3 protein: CASRNLGGRTEAFF. The CDR3 DNA follows: TGTGCCAGCAGGAACCTCGGGGGGCGGACTGAAGCTTTCTTT.

The V and J genes are TRBV23-1 and TRBJ2-3; 12 bases fit TRBD1. TRBV23-1 is identified as an open reading frame with a role that is uncertain. The CDR3 has 15 residues. With 6 bases clipped from V and 4 bases from J, the junction kept 5 bases outside the gene matches. CDR3 region: CASREGQGAADTQYF. In DNA, the CDR3 is TGCGCCAGCAGAGAGGGACAGGGGGCAGCAGATACGCAGTATTTT.

Only one count was recorded for this clone. The rearrangement uses TRBV7-6 and TRBJ2-1; D is unresolved. Germline CDR1 reads SGHVS; CDR2 reads FNYEAQ. This CDR3 comprises 15 residues. V shed 1 base and J shed 6 bases, with 13 bases lying between them. CDR3 amino acids: CASSLEFRRSNEQFF. The CDR3 region has the DNA TGTGCCAGCAGCTTAGAGTTCCGGCGCTCCAATGAGCAGTTCTTC.

The chain links TRBV9 to TRBJ2-6; tentative D call: TRBD2 (6 bases). Germline CDR1 and CDR2: SGDLS and YYNGEE. V lost 0 bases to trimming and J lost 4 bases, with 11 bases between them. The CDR3 runs to 16 residues. The CDR3 loop is CASSVVGGVGANVLTF. For the CDR3, the DNA is TGTGCCAGCAGCGTAGTTGGAGGGGTAGGGGCCAACGTCCTGACTTTC.

The V gene is TRBV29-1, the J gene TRBJ1-2; 7 nucleotides line up with TRBD1. V was clipped by 7 bases and J by 5 bases; unmatched bases: 10. This CDR3 is built from 13 residues. Per germline, CDR1 SQVTM and CDR2 ANQGSEA. The CDR3 sequence is CSGVGGGGYGYTF. The DNA for the CDR3 is TGCAGCGGGGTGGGAGGGGGCGGATATGGCTACACCTTC.

J is TRBJ2-4 and V is TRBV28; 7 positions agree with TRBD1. CDR1 and CDR2 from the germline V gene are MDHEN and SYDVKM. This CDR3 comprises 15 residues. V lost 8 bases and J lost 0; bases outside the gene matches: 7. CDR3 protein: CASLPGGSAKNIQYF. CDR3 nucleotide sequence: TGTGCCAGCCTGCCAGGGGGTTCAGCCAAAAACATTCAGTACTTC.

This rearrangement joins TRBV5-1 to TRBJ1-5; D is ambiguous. Germline lookup yields CDR1 SGHRS and CDR2 YFSETQ. The CDR3 is made up of 13 amino acids. Trimming removed 4 bases from V and 4 bases from J, with 9 bases in between. For the CDR3, the DNA is TGCGCCAGCAGCGTGGACGGTAATCAGCCCCAGCATTTT. Its protein is CASSVDGNQPQHF.

V and J are TRBV18 and TRBJ2-7; no firm D call. Germline V CDR1 and CDR2: KGHSH, LQKENI. Deletions cut 0 bases from V and 13 bases from J, with 16 bases between. The CDR3 is made up of 13 amino acids. The CDR3 loop reads CASSPPLGRAPYF. The CDR3 coding sequence is TGTGCCAGCTCACCACCACTCGGACGGGCCCCCTACTTC.

This sequence joins TRBV29-1 and TRBJ1-1; 7 bases are shared with TRBD1. The J segment lost 5 bases and the V segment lost 7 bases, leaving 13 bases of the junction unmatched. Germline V gene lookup returns CDR1 SQVTM and CDR2 ANQGSEA. The CDR3 is 14 residues long. CDR3 sequence reads: CSAILLLTGTEAFF. The CDR3 DNA is TGCAGCGCAATCCTTCTCCTGACAGGGACTGAAGCTTTCTTT.

The chain recombines TRBV5-4 with TRBJ1-1; possibly TRBD1 for D (5 bases). Germline V gene sequence: CDR1 SGHNT, CDR2 YYREEE (reference sequence). Trimming removed 2 bases from V and 11 bases from J, with 13 bases in between. CDR3 size: 12 residues. CDR3 in DNA: TGTGCCAGCAGCTTAAGGGGCCTGGGGGCTTTCTTT. Translated, it gives CASSLRGLGAFF.

The CDR3 loop reads CASSNSTVFLAFF. DNA for the CDR3: TGTGCCAGCAGCAACAGCACCGTCTTTCTTGCTTTCTTT. The rearrangement joins TRBV11-2 to TRBJ1-1; no reliable D call. Germline V gene data show CDR1 as SGHAT and CDR2 as FQNNGV. Trimming took 5 bases from V and 11 from J, leaving 18 bases between them. The CDR3 sequence is 13 residues long.

The chain recombines TRBV4-3 with TRBJ2-1; TRBD2 agrees at 12 bases. V was clipped by 2 bases and J by 2 bases; unmatched bases: 4. The germline gives CDR1 LGHNA, CDR2 YSLEER. The CDR3 contains 17 residues. CDR3 coding DNA: TGCGCCAGCAGCCAAAATCTAGCGGGAGGGCCCTACAATGAGCAGTTCTTC. Its protein product is CASSQNLAGGPYNEQFF.

The CDR3, as DNA: TGTGCCAGCAGCTGGGGGACAGGGGACACAGATACGCAGTATTTT. Translation gives CASSWGTGDTDTQYF. This chain uses TRBV7-8 with TRBJ2-3; 10 nucleotides agree with TRBD1. The CDR3 runs to 15 residues. Germline trimming cut 4 bases from V and 2 bases from J; bases unmatched to any gene: 3. Germline loops: CDR1 SGHVS, CDR2 FQNEAQ.

V is TRBV10-3 and J is TRBJ2-1; D is perhaps TRBD1 (5 bases). The CDR3 sequence is 11 residues long. The germline V and J ends were trimmed by 8 bases and 10 bases, with 12 bases remaining between them. CDR1 and CDR2 from the germline V gene are ENHRY and SYGVKD. CDR3 sequence reads: CAIGQGQEQFF. CDR3 coding DNA: TGTGCCATCGGTCAGGGTCAGGAGCAGTTCTTC.